This entry is about one T cell receptor beta chain. The sample originates from a study of blood T cell repertoires in COVID-19. On the study more broadly: The United States, Italy and Spain provided the acute and convalescent COVID-19 samples. T cells, B-cell-depleted T cells, or PBMCs provided the cDNA or gDNA that served as material.

V lost 5 bases to trimming and J lost 4 bases, with 9 bases between them. The CDR3 has 12 residues. The germline V gene has CDR1 MNHEY and CDR2 SVGEGT. Under the authors' procedure: How many nucleated cells were present was estimated from reference gene primer amplification. Assay used: immunoSEQ multiplex PCR; TCRdb lists only in-frame clones, some missing. The V and J calls and clone size were taken over from that table, and D and trimming were inferred from the DNA. Here the sample spans over 300,000 clones, around 87% being singletons. The sequence derives from a man aged 18 to 29 with active or convalescent COVID-19. Sequences were obtained from peripheral blood. V gene TRBV6-2 or TRBV6-3 combines with J gene TRBJ2-7; D gene uncertain. CDR3 nucleotide sequence: TGTGCCAGCAGTAGACTCCGATACGAGCAGTACTTC. This gives the protein CASSRLRYEQYF.